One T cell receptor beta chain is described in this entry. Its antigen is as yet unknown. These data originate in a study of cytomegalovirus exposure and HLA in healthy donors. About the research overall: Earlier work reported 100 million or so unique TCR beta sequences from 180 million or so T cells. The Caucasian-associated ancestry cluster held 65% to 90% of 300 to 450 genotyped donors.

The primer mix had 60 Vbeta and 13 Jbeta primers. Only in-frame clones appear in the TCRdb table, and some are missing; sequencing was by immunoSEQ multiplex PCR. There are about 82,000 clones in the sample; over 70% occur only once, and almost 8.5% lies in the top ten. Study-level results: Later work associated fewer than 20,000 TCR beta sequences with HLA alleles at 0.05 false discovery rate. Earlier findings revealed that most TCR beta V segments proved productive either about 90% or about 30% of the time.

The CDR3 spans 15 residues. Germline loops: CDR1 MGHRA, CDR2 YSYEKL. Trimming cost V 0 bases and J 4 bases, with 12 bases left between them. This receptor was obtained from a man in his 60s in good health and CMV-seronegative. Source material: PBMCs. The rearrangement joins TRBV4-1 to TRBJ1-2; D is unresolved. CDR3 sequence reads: CASSQDGMVSYGYTF. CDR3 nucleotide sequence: TGCGCCAGCAGCCAAGATGGCATGGTCTCCTATGGCTACACCTTC.